The T cell receptor beta chain under discussion was sequenced for a study of regulatory T cells in long-lasting Graves disease. Overall study results and limits: Study was limited to peripheral blood, excluding thyroid tissue. Whereas new patients shared 966 public clonotypes, persistent patients shared more, at a few thousand. Possibly, accuracy suffered from the small sample size. Under persistent disease, TRBV28, TRBJ1-2 and TRBJ2-5 were used preferentially.

In building TCR beta libraries, iRepertoire HTBI primers were used together with Arm-PCR of CDR3 regions. Using its own MiXCR run on the multiplex PCR reads, TCRdb lists one record per CDR3 protein. Among approximately 690,000 distinct CDR3 sequences listed, about 30% were seen once. As for time point: persistent/refractory GD, antithyroid drugs over 5 years with positive TRAb. From RNA extracted from PBMCs, the TCR library was made. Trimming pared 2 bases from V and 2 bases from J, leaving 10 bases between. The CDR3 length is 14 residues. Germline V gene sequence: CDR1 KGHSH, CDR2 LQKENI. Details on this clonotype: No antigen is known for it. This may be a read error, as it is one base from a much larger clone.

The sequenced sample was peripheral blood mononuclear cells (PBMCs), obtained when the disease was refractory, from a patient treated with antithyroid drugs. This chain joins TRBV18 and TRBJ2-7, with D possibly matching TRBD2 (6 bases). This clonotype was obtained from a female donor with Graves disease. The CDR3 reads CASSPGGTTYEQYF. The CDR3 DNA follows: TGTGCCAGCTCACCAGGGGGGACCACCTACGAGCAGTACTTC.